Listed here are 10 T cell receptor beta chains from one sample, sequenced in a study of PD-1 blockade in classical Hodgkin lymphoma (dated by TCRdb to the early 2020s). What the time point label conveys for this sample: cycle 1 day 1 (C1D1), immediately before nivolumab initiation. Relapse after autologous stem cell transplantation had occurred in all trial patients, and cohorts A, B and C were distinguished by prior brentuximab vedotin exposure. Library preparation used the immunoSEQ multiplex PCR assay. The source is immuneACCESS, and TCRdb retained only in-frame sequences with V and J called. Part of the clones is not carried over; for the studies checked, unresolved V genes explain less than half of this, and the remainder is unexplained. Across this sample there are 20,000 to 30,000 clones, with around 80% seen only once. 6.5% to 8% of the sample goes to the ten largest clones. Sequenced here: peripheral blood mononuclear cells (PBMCs), sampled at baseline. Receptors were obtained from a human donor with classical Hodgkin lymphoma.

This clone came up once. This chain joins TRBV28 and TRBJ2-3; D might be TRBD2 (6 bases). V was clipped by 8 bases and J by 2 bases, with 14 bases between them. Germline CDR1 and CDR2: MDHEN and SYDVKM. CDR3 length: 14 amino acids. For the CDR3, the DNA is TGTGCCAGCCGCGGGACTGCCTACACAGATACGCAGTATTTT. Translation: CASRGTAYTDTQYF.

The chain is built from TRBV9 and TRBJ2-5; unclear D gene. V gave up 0 bases and J gave up 2 bases, with 8 bases separating them. Germline CDR1 is SGDLS and CDR2 is YYNGEE. The CDR3 sequence is 14 residues long. The CDR3 spells CASSVDTDQETQYF. CDR3 in DNA: TGTGCCAGCAGCGTAGACACCGATCAAGAGACCCAGTACTTC. Filled out from reference TRBV9 and TRBJ2-5, the complete variable domain reads DSGVTQTPKHLITATGQRVTLRCSPRSGDLSVYWYQQSLDQGLQFLIQYYNGEERAKGNILERFSAQQFPDLHSELNLSSLELGDSALYFCASSVDTDQETQYFGPGTRLLVL.

This clone was seen a few times. The chain links TRBV15 to TRBJ1-1; no reliable D call. The length of the CDR3 is 13 residues. V lost 0 bases to trimming and J lost 0 bases, with 2 bases between them. Germline-derived CDR1 and CDR2 are LNHNV and YYDKDF (reference sequence). Written as DNA, the CDR3 is TGTGCCACCAGCAGAGATTTGAACACTGAAGCTTTCTTT. It codes for CATSRDLNTEAFF. The whole variable domain, remainder taken from reference TRBV15 and TRBJ1-1, is DAMVIQNPRYQVTQFGKPVTLSCSQTLNHNVMYWYQQKSSQAPKLLFHYYDKDFNNEADTPDNFQSRRPNTSFCFLDIRSPGLGDTAMYLCATSRDLNTEAFFGQGTRLTVV.

About this clone: Relative to the germline gene, one junction end is altered; a read error may explain this. The V gene is TRBV7-7, the J gene TRBJ2-7; no firm D call. The CDR3 contains 13 residues. Per germline, CDR1 SSHAT and CDR2 FNYEAQ (reference sequence). CDR3 in amino acids: CASSLEYSYEQYF. The CDR3 region has the DNA TGTGCTAGCAGCTTAGAGTACAGCTACGAGCAGTACTTC.

The CDR3 DNA follows: TGTGCCAGCAGCCTAGCGGTCAGGAACTACGAGCAGTACTTC. Its translation is CASSLAVRNYEQYF. The chain combines TRBV6-5 with TRBJ2-7; 7 nucleotides line up with TRBD2. CDR1 and CDR2 (germline): MNHEY, SVGAGI. This CDR3 has 14 residues. J gave up 3 bases and V 6 bases, and 8 bases lay outside the gene matches.

The chain links TRBV6-6 to TRBJ2-7, with a possible D match to TRBD1 (6 bases). The length of the CDR3 is 14 residues. Between the trimmed V and J ends, which lost 6 bases and 3 bases, there was a span of 15 bases. Germline CDR1 is MNHNY and CDR2 is SVGAGI (reference sequence). CDR3 in DNA: TGTGCCAGCAGCCCAGACAGGAACCTCTACGAGCAGTACTTC. This translates into CASSPDRNLYEQYF.

The V call is TRBV28, the J call TRBJ2-3; D gene uncertain. The CDR3 extends over 16 amino acids. Trimming shortened V by 7 bases and J by 3 bases, and 20 bases separated the two germline ends. Germline V gene data show CDR1 as MDHEN and CDR2 as SYDVKM. The CDR3 sequence: CASTGPRGQGTDTQYF. As DNA, the CDR3 is TGTGCCAGCACTGGTCCACGTGGGCAAGGGACAGATACGCAGTATTTT.

A few counts support this clone. The chain has TRBV6-5 and TRBJ2-7; unclear D gene. The CDR3 consists of 14 residues. Trimming shortened V by 3 bases and J by 6 bases, and 15 bases separated the two germline ends. Germline V gives CDR1 MNHEY, CDR2 SVGAGI. Here the CDR3 reads CASSYKGGSVEQYF. Written as DNA, the CDR3 is TGTGCCAGCAGTTATAAGGGCGGTTCCGTCGAGCAGTACTTC.

V is TRBV4-3 and J is TRBJ2-1; D is tentatively TRBD1 or TRBD2 (5 bases each). Germline CDR1 reads LGHNA; CDR2 reads YSLEER. V lost 2 bases and J lost 0, with 14 bases in between. The CDR3 totals 17 residues. CDR3 loop: CASSQRRGAGSYNEQFF. CDR3 DNA sequence: TGCGCCAGCAGCCAACGAAGGGGCGCGGGCTCCTACAATGAGCAGTTCTTC.

There are a few counts of this clone. The chain carries TRBV6-6 and TRBJ1-2; D not certain. Germline CDR1 and CDR2: MNHNY and SVGAGI (reference sequence). The CDR3 covers 16 residues. V was shortened by 0 bases and J by 0 bases, with 11 bases between the two germline ends. The CDR3 DNA follows: TGTGCCAGCAGTTACTCGAGTAAACGGGCTAACTATGGCTACACCTTC. It codes for CASSYSSKRANYGYTF.